These 20 T cell receptor beta chains were all obtained from the same sample, sequenced in a study of CD8+ T cells in alopecia areata. Treatment given: oral pan-JAK inhibitor, 5-10 mg twice daily. Extraction and reverse transcription of RNA yielded cDNA as the sequencing template. Repertoires were generated with immunoSEQ multiplex PCR, while TCRdb's copy carries only in-frame clones and drops some. The table has some 190,000 clones, approximately 60% seen once; the top ten hold 0.65% to 0.7%. Sample: CD4+ T cells sorted from blood, taken at week 4, from a patient treated with tofacitinib. These receptors were obtained from a human donor with alopecia areata.

This clone appeared a few times. The V and J genes are TRBV25-1 and TRBJ1-3; TRBD1 is a possible D gene (6 bases). Trimming took off 3 bases at V and 4 bases at J, with 10 bases between the two ends. This CDR3 has 14 residues. Germline CDR1 is MGHDK and CDR2 is SYGVNS. The CDR3 is CASSDRGLGNTIYF. DNA of the CDR3: TGTGCCAGCAGTGACAGGGGACTGGGAAACACCATATATTTT. The entire variable domain, with the rest obtained from reference TRBV25-1 and TRBJ1-3, is as follows: EADIYQTPRYLVIGTGKKITLECSQTMGHDKMYWYQQDPGMELHLIHYSYGVNSTEKGDLSSESTVSRIRTEHFPLTLESARPSHTSQYLCASSDRGLGNTIYFGEGSWLTVV.

This clone was detected only a few times. V usage is TRBV7-9 and J usage is TRBJ2-4; possible D gene TRBD1, 6 bases. The CDR3 covers 11 residues. Germline CDR1 is SEHNR and CDR2 is FQNEAQ (reference sequence). With 5 bases removed from V and 15 bases from J, the gap between germline ends came to 14 bases. In DNA, the CDR3 is TGTGCCAGCAGCGCGGACAGTAAATGGTACTTC. The encoded protein is CASSADSKWYF. The variable domain in full, with the rest retrieved from reference TRBV7-9 and TRBJ2-4, is DTGVSQNPRHKITKRGQNVTFRCDPISEHNRLYWYRQTLGQGPEFLTYFQNEAQLEKSRLLSDRFSAERPKGSFSTLEIQRTEQGDSAMYLCASSADSKWYFGAGTRLSVL.

The V and J genes are TRBV2 and TRBJ2-3; D possibly matches TRBD1 or TRBD2 (6 bases each). CDR3 length: 15 amino acids. CDR1 is SNHLY, CDR2 FYNNEI, per germline. The V gene lost 4 bases and the J gene lost 5 bases, with 16 bases spanning the gap. This CDR3 is CASSVSGAQGDTQYF. In nucleotides, the CDR3 is TGTGCCAGCAGTGTTTCGGGGGCGCAGGGAGATACGCAGTATTTT.

The chain has TRBV4-3 and TRBJ1-3; weak D call: TRBD1 (5 bases). The CDR3 totals 18 residues. Trimming pared 0 bases from V and 0 bases from J, leaving 15 bases between. Germline CDR1 reads LGHNA; CDR2 reads YSLEER. As DNA, the CDR3 is TGCGCCAGCAGCCAAGAAGCCCGAGGACAACCCTCTGGAAACACCATATATTTT. Amino acid sequence: CASSQEARGQPSGNTIYF.

The chain uses TRBV6-8 and TRBJ2-3; tentative D call: TRBD1 (6 bases). Trimming removed 2 bases at V and 4 bases at J, with 10 bases between. CDR3 size: 14 residues. CDR1 MNHGY and CDR2 SAAAGT come from the germline V gene. CDR3 sequence (DNA): TGTGCCAGCAGTTACGGCAGGGGTTCAGATACGCAGTATTTT. Protein product: CASSYGRGSDTQYF.

This clone has more than one count but fewer than ten. V usage is TRBV29-1 and J usage is TRBJ2-7; D might be TRBD2 (6 bases). The V end was cut by 7 bases, the J end by 9 bases, with 16 bases between. Germline V CDR1 and CDR2: SQVTM, ANQGSEA. This CDR3 contains 11 residues. CDR3: CSGGVLAAQYF. CDR3 DNA sequence: TGCAGCGGGGGGGTACTAGCTGCGCAGTACTTC.

The chain joins TRBV7-9 to TRBJ2-1; the D is unclear. Germline V lookup: CDR1 SEHNR, CDR2 FQNEAQ (reference sequence). Trimming removed 4 bases at V and 4 bases at J, with 17 bases between. This CDR3 is 16 amino acids long. As DNA, the CDR3 is TGTGCCAGCAGCTCCTTCCGGGTCTACCATTACAATGAGCAGTTCTTC. Encoded protein: CASSSFRVYHYNEQFF.

The rearrangement links TRBV29-1 to TRBJ1-1; no firm D call. The CDR3 has 10 amino acids. The germline V gene encodes CDR1 SQVTM and CDR2 ANQGSEA. Trimming removed 7 bases at V and 0 bases at J, with 3 bases between. Here the CDR3 reads CSAVNTEAFF. In DNA form, the CDR3 reads TGCAGCGCGGTGAACACTGAAGCTTTCTTT.

With regard to this clone: The sample contains more than one DNA sequence encoding this CDR3. The V and J genes are TRBV25-1 and TRBJ2-7, with 7 bases matching TRBD1. V lost 1 base to trimming and J lost 0 bases; unmatched junction nucleotides: 0. The length of the CDR3 is 14 residues. The V gene's germline CDR1 is MGHDK and CDR2 SYGVNS. CDR3 DNA: TGTGCCAGCAGTGAATCAGGGGGCTCCTACGAGCAGTACTTC. It translates to CASSESGGSYEQYF.

This chain joins TRBV25-1 and TRBJ2-7; D gene unclear. Trimming took off 1 base at V and 1 base at J, with 8 bases between the two ends. CDR3 length: 14 amino acids. The germline gives CDR1 MGHDK, CDR2 SYGVNS. The CDR3, as DNA: TGTGCCAGCAGTGAATCGGGCAGTTCCTACGAGCAGTACTTC. Translation: CASSESGSSYEQYF.

This sequence joins TRBV29-1 and TRBJ1-1, with D tentatively TRBD1 (5 bases). The V gene lost 5 bases and the J gene lost 4 bases, with 14 bases spanning the gap. Germline V gives CDR1 SQVTM, CDR2 ANQGSEA. The CDR3 extends over 13 amino acids. As DNA, the CDR3 is TGCAGCGTTAGCCGTGGGGACTTCACTGAAGCTTTCTTT. Amino acid sequence: CSVSRGDFTEAFF.

This rearrangement joins TRBV2 to TRBJ2-1; TRBD2 matches 16 bases. CDR1 and CDR2 from the germline V gene are SNHLY and FYNNEI. This CDR3 is built from 15 residues. After removal of 7 bases from V and 9 bases from J, the junction contained 6 bases not matched to a gene. The CDR3 here is CASKPGLAGGSEQFF. In DNA, the CDR3 is TGTGCCAGCAAACCGGGACTAGCGGGAGGGAGTGAGCAGTTCTTC.

The rearrangement joins TRBV29-1 to TRBJ2-5; a possible D gene is TRBD1 (5 bases). CDR3 length: 15 residues. V lost 0 bases and J 6 bases, leaving 17 bases between the germline ends. Germline values: CDR1 SQVTM, CDR2 ANQGSEA. In DNA form, the CDR3 reads TGCAGCGTTGAAGATCTGAGTGGCAGGGTAAAGACCCAGTACTTC. Translating it yields CSVEDLSGRVKTQYF.

The chain carries TRBV9 and TRBJ2-3; D possibly corresponds to TRBD2 (5 bases). V was clipped by 9 bases and J by 11 bases, with 13 bases between them. In germline, CDR1 is SGDLS, CDR2 YYNGEE. The CDR3 sequence is 10 residues long. In nucleotides, the CDR3 is TGTGCCATCCTATCGGGGAAGCAGTATTTT. Its protein is CAILSGKQYF.

The CDR3 bases are TGTGCCAGCAGCTTACAGATGGGGGCAGATACGCAGTATTTT. This encodes CASSLQMGADTQYF. The chain links TRBV7-2 to TRBJ2-3; possibly TRBD1 or TRBD2 for D (5 bases each). Germline V gene data show CDR1 as SGHTA and CDR2 as FQGNSA. The CDR3 totals 14 residues. Trimming pared 2 bases from V and 4 bases from J, leaving 10 bases between.

This chain connects TRBV29-1 to TRBJ2-7, with TRBD1 matching over 7 bases. Germline-derived CDR1 and CDR2 are SQVTM and ANQGSEA. Trimming cost V 5 bases and J 3 bases; bases outside gene matches: 10. The CDR3 has 14 residues. CDR3 region: CSVLTGTAGYEQYF. The CDR3 DNA is TGCAGCGTTCTTACCGGGACAGCCGGCTACGAGCAGTACTTC.

The chain uses TRBV6-5 and TRBJ1-2; TRBD1 is a possible D gene (5 bases). V lost 0 bases to trimming and J lost 0 bases, with 8 bases between them. The CDR3 runs to 15 residues. Germline CDR1 MNHEY, CDR2 SVGAGI. The CDR3 reads CASSYSYRTNYGYTF. The CDR3 nucleotides are TGTGCCAGCAGTTACTCGTACAGGACTAACTATGGCTACACCTTC.

This chain connects TRBV9 to TRBJ2-2; D remains ambiguous. The V gene's germline CDR1 is SGDLS and CDR2 YYNGEE. The CDR3 is made up of 14 amino acids. V was clipped by 3 bases and J by 2 bases, with 8 bases between them. CDR3 sequence: CASSAYSNTGELFF. DNA for the CDR3: TGTGCCAGCAGCGCCTACTCTAACACCGGGGAGCTGTTTTTT.

This chain links TRBV7-2 with TRBJ1-1; 8 bases align to TRBD1. The ends lost 5 bases at V and 2 bases at J; junction bases unmatched: 4. Germline loops: CDR1 SGHTA, CDR2 FQGNSA. CDR3 size: 14 residues. The CDR3, as DNA: TGTGCCAGCAGCCGACAGGGGCTCAACACTGAAGCTTTCTTT. Translated: CASSRQGLNTEAFF.

The chain links TRBV30 to TRBJ1-1; D might be TRBD1 (6 bases). V dropped 5 bases and J dropped 0 bases, with 10 bases sitting between them. CDR1 and CDR2 from the germline V gene are GTSNPN and SVGIG (reference sequence). CDR3 length: 13 residues. CDR3 in amino acids: CAWAQGMNTEAFF. The CDR3 DNA reads TGTGCCTGGGCACAGGGAATGAACACTGAAGCTTTCTTT.